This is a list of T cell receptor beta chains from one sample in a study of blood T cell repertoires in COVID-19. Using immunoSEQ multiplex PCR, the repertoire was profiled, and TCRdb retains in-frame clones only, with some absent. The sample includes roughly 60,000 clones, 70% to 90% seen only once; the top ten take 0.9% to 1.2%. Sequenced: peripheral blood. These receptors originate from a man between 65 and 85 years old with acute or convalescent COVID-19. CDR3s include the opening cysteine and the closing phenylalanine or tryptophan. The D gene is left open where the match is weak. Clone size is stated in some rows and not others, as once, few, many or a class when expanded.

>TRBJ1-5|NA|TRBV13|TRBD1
CASSSRQGQNQPQHF
TGTGCCAGCAGCTCACGACAGGGCCAAAATCAGCCCCAGCATTTT
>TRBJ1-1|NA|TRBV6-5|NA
CASSPLSVTEAFF
TGTGCCAGCAGTCCCCTCTCGGTCACTGAAGCTTTCTTT
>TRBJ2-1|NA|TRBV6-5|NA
CASSWRPSSYNEQFF
TGTGCCAGCAGTTGGCGCCCTAGCTCCTACAATGAGCAGTTCTTC
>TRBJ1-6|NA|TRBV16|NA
CASSPGTNSPLHF
TGTGCCAGCAGCCCGGGAACTAATTCACCCCTCCACTTT
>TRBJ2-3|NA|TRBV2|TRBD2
CASNEGLAGADTQYF
TGTGCCAGCAACGAGGGACTAGCGGGAGCGGATACGCAGTATTTT
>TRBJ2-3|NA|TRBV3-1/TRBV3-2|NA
CASSSLGGNTDTQYF
TGTGCCAGCAGCTCACTAGGAGGGAACACAGATACGCAGTATTTT
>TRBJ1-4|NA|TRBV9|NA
CASSVDRGVGEKLFF
TGTGCCAGCAGCGTCGATCGGGGGGTTGGTGAAAAACTGTTTTTT
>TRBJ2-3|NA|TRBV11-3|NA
CALLPAGDTQYF
TGTGCCTTATTACCGGCGGGAGATACGCAGTATTTT
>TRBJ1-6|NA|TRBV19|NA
CASSLERGRSNSPLHF
TGTGCCAGTAGTCTTGAACGGGGTAGGAGTAATTCACCCCTCCACTTT
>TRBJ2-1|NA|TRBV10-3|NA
CAIRQGEVVGEQFF
TGTGCCATCAGACAGGGAGAAGTTGTTGGTGAGCAGTTCTTC
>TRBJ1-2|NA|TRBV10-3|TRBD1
CARRDRVTQDYTF
TGTGCCAGGAGGGACAGGGTGACCCAGGACTACACCTTC
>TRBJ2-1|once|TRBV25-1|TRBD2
CASSEPGLAGLGEQFF
TGTGCCAGCAGTGAACCGGGACTAGCAGGGTTGGGTGAGCAGTTCTTC
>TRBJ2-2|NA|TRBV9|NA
CASSVGEGWTMGSGELFF
TGTGCCAGCAGCGTAGGAGAGGGTTGGACGATGGGTTCCGGGGAGCTGTTTTTT
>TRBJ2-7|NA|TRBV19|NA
CASSTDWGGEQYF
TGTGCCAGTAGCACGGACTGGGGTGGGGAGCAGTACTTC
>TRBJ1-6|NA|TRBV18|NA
CASTEARGRNSPLHF
TGTGCCAGCACAGAGGCCCGGGGTAGGAATTCACCCCTCCACTTT
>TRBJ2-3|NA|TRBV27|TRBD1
CASSSVSGTGGRQYITDTQYF
TGTGCCAGCAGTTCCGTATCCGGGACAGGGGGGCGCCAGTATATCACAGATACGCAGTATTTT
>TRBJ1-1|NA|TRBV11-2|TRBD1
CASSLDLSGGSIEAFF
TGTGCCAGCAGCTTAGATCTGTCAGGGGGCTCTATTGAAGCTTTCTTT
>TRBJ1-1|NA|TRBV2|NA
CASSARYNTEAFF
TGTGCCAGCAGTGCTCGTTATAACACTGAAGCTTTCTTT
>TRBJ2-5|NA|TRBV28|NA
CASSLTGYQETQYF
TGTGCCAGCAGTTTAACAGGATACCAAGAGACCCAGTACTTC
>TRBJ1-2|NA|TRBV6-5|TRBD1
CASRYGGTGLGYTF
TGTGCCAGCAGATACGGGGGGACAGGGCTAGGCTACACCTTC
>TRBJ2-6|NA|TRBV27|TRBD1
CASTPHGTGVSGANVLTF
TGTGCCAGCACCCCTCATGGGACAGGGGTCTCTGGGGCCAACGTCCTGACTTTC
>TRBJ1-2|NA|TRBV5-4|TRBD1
CASSLQGAYGYTF
TGTGCCAGCAGCTTACAGGGGGCCTATGGCTACACCTTC
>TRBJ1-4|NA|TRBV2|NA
CASDDRGLANEKLFF
TGTGCCAGCGACGATAGGGGGTTGGCTAATGAAAAACTGTTTTTT
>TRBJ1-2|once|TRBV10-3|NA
CAIRPNRSQVLFYGYTF
TGTGCCATCAGACCAAACAGGAGCCAAGTCCTCTTCTATGGCTACACCTTC
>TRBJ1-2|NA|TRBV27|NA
CASSLVRGGGYTF
TGTGCCAGCAGTTTAGTCAGGGGCGGTGGCTACACCTTC
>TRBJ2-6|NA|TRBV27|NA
CASVGLSGANVLTF
TGTGCCAGCGTTGGACTTTCTGGGGCCAACGTCCTGACTTTC
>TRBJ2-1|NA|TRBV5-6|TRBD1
CASSLLTGLHEQFF
TGTGCCAGCAGCTTGTTGACAGGGTTGCATGAGCAGTTCTTC
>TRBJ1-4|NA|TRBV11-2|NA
CASSSWRGTGVTGEKLFF
TGTGCCAGCAGCTCCTGGAGGGGTACGGGGGTTACTGGTGAAAAACTGTTTTTT